This T cell receptor (beta chain) was recovered during a study of cytomegalovirus exposure and HLA in healthy donors. The germline V and J ends were trimmed by 3 bases and 3 bases, with 13 bases remaining between them. Germline V gives CDR1 SNHLY, CDR2 FYNNEI. The CDR3 sequence is 15 residues long. A multiplex PCR was run with 60 Vbeta primers and 13 Jbeta primers. Libraries were prepared by immunoSEQ multiplex PCR; TCRdb keeps only in-frame clonotypes and omits some of them. The sample yields some 180,000 clones, 81% seen once. Notes on the study in general: Cytomegalovirus status, reportedly, was diagnosed with high specificity and sensitivity by the classifier. Associated with cytomegalovirus, according to the listing, were about 160 TCR beta chains.

Of note for this clone: Its target is not known.

The sequence derives from a man in his forties or fifties in good health and CMV-seropositive. What was sequenced was PBMCs. This chain uses TRBV2 with TRBJ2-3, with D uncertain. The CDR3, as DNA: TGTGCCAGCAGTGAGGCGAGTTTGCGGACAGATACGCAGTATTTT. Translated, it gives CASSEASLRTDTQYF.